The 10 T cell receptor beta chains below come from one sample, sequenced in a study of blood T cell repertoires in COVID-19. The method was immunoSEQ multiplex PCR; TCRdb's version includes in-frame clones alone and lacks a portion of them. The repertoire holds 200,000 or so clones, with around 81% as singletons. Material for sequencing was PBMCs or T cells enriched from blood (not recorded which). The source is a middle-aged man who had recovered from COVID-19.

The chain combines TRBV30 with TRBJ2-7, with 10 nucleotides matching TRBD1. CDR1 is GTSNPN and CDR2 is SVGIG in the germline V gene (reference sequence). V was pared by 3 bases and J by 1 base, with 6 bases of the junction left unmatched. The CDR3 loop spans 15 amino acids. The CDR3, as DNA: TGTGCCTGGAGAGGCCCGGGACAGGGGTCCTACGAGCAGTACTTC. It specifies CAWRGPGQGSYEQYF.

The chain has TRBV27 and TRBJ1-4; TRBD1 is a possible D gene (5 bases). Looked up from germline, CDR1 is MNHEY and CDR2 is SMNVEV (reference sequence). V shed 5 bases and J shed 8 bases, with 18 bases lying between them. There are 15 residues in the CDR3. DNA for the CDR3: TGTGCCAGCAGTAAAGAACAGGTCCTTGGAGAAAAACTGTTTTTT. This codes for CASSKEQVLGEKLFF.

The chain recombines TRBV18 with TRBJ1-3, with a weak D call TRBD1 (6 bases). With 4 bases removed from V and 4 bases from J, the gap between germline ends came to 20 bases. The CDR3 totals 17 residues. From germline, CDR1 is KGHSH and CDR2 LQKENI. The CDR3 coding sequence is TGTGCCAGCTCACAAACAGCGAGGGGGTATTCAGGAAACACCATATATTTT. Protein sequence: CASSQTARGYSGNTIYF.

CDR3 sequence: CASRRTALNQPQHF. The CDR3 DNA sequence: TGTGCCAGCCGGAGGACAGCCTTAAATCAGCCCCAGCATTTT. The rearrangement uses TRBV2 and TRBJ1-5, with a tentative D call TRBD1 (6 bases). Trimming left V 8 bases short and J 4 bases short, with 15 bases between. From germline, CDR1 is SNHLY and CDR2 FYNNEI. CDR3 size: 14 residues.

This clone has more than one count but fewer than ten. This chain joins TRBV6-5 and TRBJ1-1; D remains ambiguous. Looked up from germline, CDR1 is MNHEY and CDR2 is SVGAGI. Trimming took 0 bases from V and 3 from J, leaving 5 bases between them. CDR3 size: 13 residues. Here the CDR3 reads CASSYSSYTEAFF. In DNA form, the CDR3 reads TGTGCCAGCAGTTACTCCAGTTACACTGAAGCTTTCTTT.

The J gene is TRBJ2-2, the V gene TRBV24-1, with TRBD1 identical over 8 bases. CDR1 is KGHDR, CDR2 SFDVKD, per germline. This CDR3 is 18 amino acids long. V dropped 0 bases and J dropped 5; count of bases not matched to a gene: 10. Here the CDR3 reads CATSDLVDRGQGTGELFF. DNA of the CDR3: TGTGCCACCAGTGATTTGGTTGACAGGGGTCAAGGGACCGGGGAGCTGTTTTTT.

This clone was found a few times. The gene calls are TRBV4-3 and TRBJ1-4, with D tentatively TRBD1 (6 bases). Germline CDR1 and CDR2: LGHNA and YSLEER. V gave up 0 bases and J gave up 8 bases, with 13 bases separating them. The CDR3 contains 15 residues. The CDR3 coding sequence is TGCGCCAGCAGCCAAGAGGGGGGGCTGGGAGAAAAACTGTTTTTT. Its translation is CASSQEGGLGEKLFF.

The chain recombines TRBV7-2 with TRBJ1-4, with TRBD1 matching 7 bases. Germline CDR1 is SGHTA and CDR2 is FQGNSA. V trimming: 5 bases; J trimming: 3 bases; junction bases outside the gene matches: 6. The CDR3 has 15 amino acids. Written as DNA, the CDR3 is TGTGCCAGCAGCGCAGACAGGGCGGCTAATGAAAAACTGTTTTTT. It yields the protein CASSADRAANEKLFF. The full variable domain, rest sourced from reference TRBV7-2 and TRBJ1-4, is GAGVSQSPSNKVTEKGKDVELRCDPISGHTALYWYRQSLGQGLEFLIYFQGNSAPDKSGLPSDRFSAERTGGSVSTLTIQRTQQEDSAVYLCASSADRAANEKLFFGSGTQLSVL.

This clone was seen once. The DNA for the CDR3 is TGTGCCAGCAGTGAAGGTATGGGCCTCGTCTATGGCTACACCTTC. Translating gives CASSEGMGLVYGYTF. V is TRBV2 and J is TRBJ1-2; D gene ambiguous. V dropped 1 base and J dropped 4 bases, with 13 bases sitting between them. The CDR3 is 15 residues long. Germline V lookup: CDR1 SNHLY, CDR2 FYNNEI.

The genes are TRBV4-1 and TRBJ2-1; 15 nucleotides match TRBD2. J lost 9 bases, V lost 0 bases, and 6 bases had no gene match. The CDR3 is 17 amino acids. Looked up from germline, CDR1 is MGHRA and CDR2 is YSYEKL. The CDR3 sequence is CASSQDAGTSGGSEQFF. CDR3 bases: TGCGCCAGCAGCCAAGACGCCGGGACTAGCGGGGGGAGTGAGCAGTTCTTC.